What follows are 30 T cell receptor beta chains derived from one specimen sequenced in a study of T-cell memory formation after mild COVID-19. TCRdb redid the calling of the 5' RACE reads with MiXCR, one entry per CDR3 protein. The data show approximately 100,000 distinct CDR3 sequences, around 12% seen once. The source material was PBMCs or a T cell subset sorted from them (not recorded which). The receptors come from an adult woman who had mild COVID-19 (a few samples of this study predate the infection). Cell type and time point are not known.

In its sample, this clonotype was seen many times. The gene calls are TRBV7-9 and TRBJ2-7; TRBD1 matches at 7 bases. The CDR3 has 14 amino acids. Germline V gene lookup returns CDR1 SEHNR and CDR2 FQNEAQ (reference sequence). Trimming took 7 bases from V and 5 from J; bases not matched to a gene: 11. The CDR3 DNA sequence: TGTGCCAGCACCCCCATCCGGGACAGCAACGAGCAGTACTTC. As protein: CASTPIRDSNEQYF.

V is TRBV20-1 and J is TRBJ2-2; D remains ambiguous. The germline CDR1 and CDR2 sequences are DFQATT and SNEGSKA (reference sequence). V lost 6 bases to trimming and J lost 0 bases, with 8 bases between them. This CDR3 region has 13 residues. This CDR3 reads CSAPGPNTGELFF. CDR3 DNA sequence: TGCAGTGCCCCCGGACCGAACACCGGGGAGCTGTTTTTT.

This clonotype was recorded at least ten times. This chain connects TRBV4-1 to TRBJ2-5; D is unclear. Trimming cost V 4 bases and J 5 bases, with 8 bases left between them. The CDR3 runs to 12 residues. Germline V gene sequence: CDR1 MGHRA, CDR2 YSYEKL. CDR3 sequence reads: CASSPTGETQYF. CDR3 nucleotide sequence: TGCGCCAGCAGCCCGACGGGCGAGACCCAGTACTTC.

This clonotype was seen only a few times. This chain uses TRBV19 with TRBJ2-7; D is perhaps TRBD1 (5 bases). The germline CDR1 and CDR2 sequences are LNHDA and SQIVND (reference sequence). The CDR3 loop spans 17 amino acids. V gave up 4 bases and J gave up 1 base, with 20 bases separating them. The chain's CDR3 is CASSSRRPSTGSYEQYF. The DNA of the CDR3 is TGTGCCAGTAGTAGCCGTCGCCCCTCAACAGGATCCTACGAGCAGTACTTC.

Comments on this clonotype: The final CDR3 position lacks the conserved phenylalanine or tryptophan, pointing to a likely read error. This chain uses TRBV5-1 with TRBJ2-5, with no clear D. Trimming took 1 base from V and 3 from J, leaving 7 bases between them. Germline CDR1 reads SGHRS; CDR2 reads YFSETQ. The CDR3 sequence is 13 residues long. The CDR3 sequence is CASSLRLEETQYL. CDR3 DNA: TGCGCCAGCAGCTTGAGACTCGAAGAGACCCAGTACTTA.

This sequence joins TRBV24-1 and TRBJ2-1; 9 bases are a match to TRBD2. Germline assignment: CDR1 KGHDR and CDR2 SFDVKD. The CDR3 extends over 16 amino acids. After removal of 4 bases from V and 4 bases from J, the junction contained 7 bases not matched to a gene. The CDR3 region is CATSERRLAEYNEQFF. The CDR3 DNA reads TGTGCCACCAGTGAGCGCCGACTAGCGGAATACAATGAGCAGTTCTTC.

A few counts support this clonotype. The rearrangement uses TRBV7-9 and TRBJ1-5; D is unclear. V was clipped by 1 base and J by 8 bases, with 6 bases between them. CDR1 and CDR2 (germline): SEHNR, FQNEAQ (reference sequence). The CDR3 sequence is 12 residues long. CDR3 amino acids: CASSLGNKPQHF. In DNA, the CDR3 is TGTGCCAGCAGCTTAGGAAACAAGCCCCAGCATTTT.

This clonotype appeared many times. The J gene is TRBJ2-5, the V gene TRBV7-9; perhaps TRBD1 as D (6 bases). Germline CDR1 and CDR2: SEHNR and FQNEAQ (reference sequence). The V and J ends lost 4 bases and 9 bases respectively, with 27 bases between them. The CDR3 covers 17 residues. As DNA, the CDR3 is TGTGCCAGCAGCTCACTACATGACCGGGACATGGGAAGGGCCCAGTACTTC. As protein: CASSSLHDRDMGRAQYF.

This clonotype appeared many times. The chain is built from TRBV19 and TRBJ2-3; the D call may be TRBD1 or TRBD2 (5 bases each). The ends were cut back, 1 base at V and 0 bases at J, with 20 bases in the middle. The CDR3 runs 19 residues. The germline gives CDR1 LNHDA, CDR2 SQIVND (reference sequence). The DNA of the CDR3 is TGTGCCAGTAGTATAGTTGGGGGAGCCGGGTTTATCAGCACAGATACGCAGTATTTT. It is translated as CASSIVGGAGFISTDTQYF.

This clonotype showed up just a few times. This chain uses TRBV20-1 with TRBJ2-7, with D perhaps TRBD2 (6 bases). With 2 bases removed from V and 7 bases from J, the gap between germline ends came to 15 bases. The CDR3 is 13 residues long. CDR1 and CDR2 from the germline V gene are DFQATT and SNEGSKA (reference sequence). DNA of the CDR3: TGCAGTGCTAGATTGCCGGGGGAGGCGGAGCAGTACTTC. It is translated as CSARLPGEAEQYF.

The CDR3 protein is CASSPFVDTYEQYF. In DNA form, the CDR3 reads TGTGCCAGCAGCCCCTTTGTGGACACCTACGAGCAGTACTTC. This chain joins TRBV5-5 and TRBJ2-7, with a tentative D call TRBD1 (5 bases). CDR3 size: 14 residues. Germline-derived CDR1 and CDR2 are SGHKS and YYEKEE (reference sequence). Trimming took 4 bases from V and 2 from J, leaving 13 bases between them.

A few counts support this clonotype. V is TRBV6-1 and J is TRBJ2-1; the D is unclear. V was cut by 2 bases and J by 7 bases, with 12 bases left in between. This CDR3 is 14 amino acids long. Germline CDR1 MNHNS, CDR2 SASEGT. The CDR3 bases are TGTGCCAGCAGTGAATCTACCTGGTTAAATGAGCAGTTCTTC. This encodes CASSESTWLNEQFF.

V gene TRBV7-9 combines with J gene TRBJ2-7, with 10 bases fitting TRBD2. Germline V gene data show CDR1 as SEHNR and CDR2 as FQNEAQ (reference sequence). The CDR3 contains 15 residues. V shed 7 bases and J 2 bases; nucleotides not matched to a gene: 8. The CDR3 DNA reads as TGTGCCAGCAAGGATACTAGCGGGAACGCCTACGAGCAGTACTTC. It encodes CASKDTSGNAYEQYF.

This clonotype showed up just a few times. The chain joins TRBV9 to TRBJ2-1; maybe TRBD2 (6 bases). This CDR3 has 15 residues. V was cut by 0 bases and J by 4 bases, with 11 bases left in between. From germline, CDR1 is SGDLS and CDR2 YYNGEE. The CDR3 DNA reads TGTGCCAGCAGCGTAGCGGCTAGCGCGTACAATGAGCAGTTCTTC. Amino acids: CASSVAASAYNEQFF.

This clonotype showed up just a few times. CDR3 region: CASSASGSLYNEQFF. The CDR3 DNA follows: TGTGCCAGCAGCGCTAGCGGGAGCCTTTACAATGAGCAGTTCTTC. The chain uses TRBV7-9 and TRBJ2-1; 10 bases are a match to TRBD2. The CDR3 has 15 amino acids. Germline loops: CDR1 SEHNR, CDR2 FQNEAQ (reference sequence). Losses at the gene ends were 5 bases for V and 4 bases for J; bases not matched to a gene: 5.

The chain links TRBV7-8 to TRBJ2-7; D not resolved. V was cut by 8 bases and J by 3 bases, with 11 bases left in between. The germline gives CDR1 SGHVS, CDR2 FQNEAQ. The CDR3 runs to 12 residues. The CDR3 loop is CASGQNYYEQYF. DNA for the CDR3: TGTGCCAGCGGTCAAAACTACTACGAGCAGTACTTC. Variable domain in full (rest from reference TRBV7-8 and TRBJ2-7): GAGVSQSPRYKVAKRGQDVALRCDPISGHVSLFWYQQALGQGPEFLTYFQNEAQLDKSGLPSDRFFAERPEGSVSTLKIQRTQQEDSAVYLCASGQNYYEQYFGPGTRLTVT.

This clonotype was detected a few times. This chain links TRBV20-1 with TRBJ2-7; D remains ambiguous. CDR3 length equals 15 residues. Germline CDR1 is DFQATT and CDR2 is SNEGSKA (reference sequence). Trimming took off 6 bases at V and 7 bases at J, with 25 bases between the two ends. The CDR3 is CSATSPGPFVYEQYF. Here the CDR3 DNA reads TGCAGTGCCACATCCCCTGGACCCTTTGTCTATGAGCAGTACTTC.

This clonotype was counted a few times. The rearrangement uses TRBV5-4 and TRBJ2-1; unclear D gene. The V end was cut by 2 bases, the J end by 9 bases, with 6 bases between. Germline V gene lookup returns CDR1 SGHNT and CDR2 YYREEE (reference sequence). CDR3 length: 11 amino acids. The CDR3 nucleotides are TGTGCCAGCAGCTTTGGTATTGAGCAGTTCTTC. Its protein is CASSFGIEQFF. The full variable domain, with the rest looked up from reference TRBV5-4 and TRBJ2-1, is ETGVTQSPTHLIKTRGQQVTLRCSSQSGHNTVSWYQQALGQGPQFIFQYYREEENGRGNFPPRFSGLQFPNYSSELNVNALELDDSALYLCASSFGIEQFFGPGTRLTVL.

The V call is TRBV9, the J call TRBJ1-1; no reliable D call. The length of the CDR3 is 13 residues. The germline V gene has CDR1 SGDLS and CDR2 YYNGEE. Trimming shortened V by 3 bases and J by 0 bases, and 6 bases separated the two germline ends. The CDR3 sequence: CASSAILNTEAFF. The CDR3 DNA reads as TGTGCCAGCAGCGCTATCTTGAACACTGAAGCTTTCTTT.

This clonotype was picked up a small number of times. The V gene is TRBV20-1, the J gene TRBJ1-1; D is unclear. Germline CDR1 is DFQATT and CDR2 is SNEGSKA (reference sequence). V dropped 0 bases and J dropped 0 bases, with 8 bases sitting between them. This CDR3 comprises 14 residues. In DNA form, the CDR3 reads TGCAGTGCTAGAGATGTGCATCTGAACACTGAAGCTTTCTTT. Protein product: CSARDVHLNTEAFF.

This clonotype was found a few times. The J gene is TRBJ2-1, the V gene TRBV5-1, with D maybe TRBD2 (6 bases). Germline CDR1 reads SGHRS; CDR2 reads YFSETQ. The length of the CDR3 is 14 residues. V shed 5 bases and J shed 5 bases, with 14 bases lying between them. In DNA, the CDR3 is TGCGCCAGCAGAATTATGGAGGGACACAATGAGCAGTTCTTC. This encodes CASRIMEGHNEQFF.

CDR3 coding DNA: TGTGCCAGCAGCTTGGGACCTTCGGGAGACGCGCACGAGCAGTACTTC. Encoded protein: CASSLGPSGDAHEQYF. The chain has TRBV7-9 and TRBJ2-7; D is possibly TRBD2 (6 bases). CDR3 length equals 16 residues. V shed 3 bases and J shed 5 bases, with 20 bases lying between them. CDR1 and CDR2 from the germline V gene are SEHNR and FQNEAQ (reference sequence).

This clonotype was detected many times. CDR3 bases: TGTGCCAGCAGCTTAGTGTTAGAGGGCCAAGAGACCCAGTACTTC. It encodes CASSLVLEGQETQYF. V is TRBV7-6 and J is TRBJ2-5; D is possibly TRBD2 (5 bases). Looked up from germline, CDR1 is SGHVS and CDR2 is FNYEAQ. This CDR3 contains 15 residues. V lost 1 base and J 1 base, leaving 10 bases between the germline ends. The whole variable domain, remainder taken from reference TRBV7-6 and TRBJ2-5, is GAGVSQSPRYKVTKRGQDVALRCDPISGHVSLYWYRQALGQGPEFLTYFNYEAQQDKSGLPNDRFSAERPEGSISTLTIQRTEQRDSAMYRCASSLVLEGQETQYFGPGTRLLVL.

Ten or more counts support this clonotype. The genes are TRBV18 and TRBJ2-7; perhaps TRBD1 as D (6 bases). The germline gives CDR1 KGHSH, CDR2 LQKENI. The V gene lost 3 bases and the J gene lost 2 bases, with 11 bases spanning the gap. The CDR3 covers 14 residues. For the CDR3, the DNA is TGTGCCAGCTCACCTATTGGACAGACCTACGAGCAGTACTTC. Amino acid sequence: CASSPIGQTYEQYF.

CDR3 amino acids: CATSDYGTGVLNEQFF. The CDR3 DNA sequence: TGTGCCACCAGTGATTACGGGACAGGGGTTCTCAATGAGCAGTTCTTC. V is TRBV24-1 and J is TRBJ2-1, with TRBD1 identical over 10 bases. The CDR3 has 16 amino acids. In germline, CDR1 is KGHDR, CDR2 SFDVKD. V lost 2 bases to trimming and J lost 6 bases; unmatched junction nucleotides: 6.

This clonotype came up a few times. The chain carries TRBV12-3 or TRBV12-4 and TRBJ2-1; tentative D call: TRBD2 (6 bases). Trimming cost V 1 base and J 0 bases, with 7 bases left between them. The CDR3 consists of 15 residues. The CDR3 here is CASSLVAASYNEQFF. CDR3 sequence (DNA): TGTGCCAGCAGTTTAGTAGCGGCCTCCTACAATGAGCAGTTCTTC.

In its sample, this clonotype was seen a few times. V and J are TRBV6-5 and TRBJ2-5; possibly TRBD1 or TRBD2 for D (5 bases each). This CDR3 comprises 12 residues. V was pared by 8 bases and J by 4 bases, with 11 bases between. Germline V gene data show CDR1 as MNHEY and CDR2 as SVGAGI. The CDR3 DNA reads TGTGCCAGCCGAGGGACGGGAGAGACCCAGTACTTC. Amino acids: CASRGTGETQYF.

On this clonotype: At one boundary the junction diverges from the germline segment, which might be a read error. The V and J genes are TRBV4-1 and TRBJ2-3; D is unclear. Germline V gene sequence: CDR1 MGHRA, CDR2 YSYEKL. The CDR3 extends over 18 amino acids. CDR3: CSSSQVGIQPTSTDTQYF. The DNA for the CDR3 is TGCTCCAGCAGCCAAGTCGGCATACAGCCTACTAGCACAGATACGCAGTATTTT.

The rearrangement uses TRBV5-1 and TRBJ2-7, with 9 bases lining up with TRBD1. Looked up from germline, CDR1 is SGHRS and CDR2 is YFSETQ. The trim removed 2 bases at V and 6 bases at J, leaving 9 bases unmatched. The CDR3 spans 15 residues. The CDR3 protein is CASSFLDRGSSEQYF. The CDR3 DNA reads TGCGCCAGCAGCTTCCTGGACAGGGGTTCTTCCGAGCAGTACTTC.

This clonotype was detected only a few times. CDR3 protein: CASSQGADRSYEQYF. CDR3 DNA: TGTGCCAGCAGCCAAGGCGCGGACAGGAGCTACGAGCAGTACTTC. The gene calls are TRBV4-2 and TRBJ2-7; 7 nucleotides line up with TRBD1. The germline CDR1 and CDR2 sequences are LGHNA and YNFKEQ. Trimming removed 1 base from V and 3 bases from J; junction bases left unmatched: 6. The length of the CDR3 is 15 residues.